A single sample is the source of the 27 T cell receptor beta chains below, sequenced in a study of T cells after yellow fever vaccination. TCRdb reanalysed the 5' RACE reads using MiXCR and keeps one entry per CDR3 protein. The sample yields some 550,000 distinct CDR3 sequences, 15% to 20% seen once. Sequencing used PBMCs, obtained 15 days after the yellow fever booster vaccination. All receptors derive from a man aged 25 to 40 who received the YFV17D yellow fever vaccine.

V gene TRBV29-1 combines with J gene TRBJ2-2; D is possibly TRBD2 (6 bases). The CDR3 spans 14 residues. Trimming stripped 2 bases from V and 5 bases from J, with 12 bases between. Germline CDR1 SQVTM, CDR2 ANQGSEA. This CDR3 reads CSVETGRRTGELFF. Written as DNA, the CDR3 is TGCAGCGTTGAAACCGGGAGAAGGACCGGGGAGCTGTTTTTT.

The gene calls are TRBV7-2 and TRBJ2-7; 13 positions agree with TRBD2. Germline CDR1 reads SGHTA; CDR2 reads FQGNSA. J was trimmed by 4 bases and V by 5 bases; bases with no gene match: 5. This CDR3 region has 15 residues. CDR3 sequence: CASSPTSGREYEQYF. CDR3 coding DNA: TGTGCCAGCAGCCCCACTAGCGGGAGGGAATACGAGCAGTACTTC.

This clonotype was recorded a few times. The germline gene is not matched at one end of the junction; a read error may be the cause. The rearrangement uses TRBV23-1 and TRBJ2-1; no definite D call. TRBV23-1 is noted as an ORF with a role that remains uncertain. CDR3 length: 12 amino acids. CDR3 residues: CASSRSPPCTLF. The CDR3 DNA sequence: TGCGCCAGCAGTCGCTCGCCACCGTGTACGCTCTTC.

This clonotype appeared a few times. V and J are TRBV5-1 and TRBJ2-3; TRBD2 is a possible D gene (8 bases). The germline CDR1 and CDR2 sequences are SGHRS and YFSETQ. V was pared by 3 bases and J by 0 bases, with 20 bases between. CDR3 size: 18 residues. CDR3 nucleotide sequence: TGCGCCAGCAGCTCTACTAGCGGAGGGGGCTTTAGCACAGATACGCAGTATTTT. Its protein is CASSSTSGGGFSTDTQYF.

This clonotype was detected a few times. The rearrangement links TRBV29-1 to TRBJ2-7; perhaps TRBD2 as D (5 bases). Germline V gene lookup returns CDR1 SQVTM and CDR2 ANQGSEA. The CDR3 sequence is 14 residues long. V was trimmed by 4 bases and J by 6 bases, leaving 19 bases between them. CDR3 DNA: TGCAGCGTTGGGTCGCGGGTTAGACGAAGCGAGCAGTACTTC. This sequence encodes CSVGSRVRRSEQYF.

The chain has TRBV20-1 and TRBJ2-7; 8 nucleotides match TRBD2. Germline-derived CDR1 and CDR2 are DFQATT and SNEGSKA (reference sequence). The CDR3 covers 14 residues. V was pared by 6 bases and J by 0 bases, with 7 bases of the junction left unmatched. The CDR3 reads CSAYGREASYEQYF. CDR3 DNA sequence: TGCAGTGCATATGGGCGGGAGGCCTCCTACGAGCAGTACTTC.

This clonotype has only a few counts. The V gene is TRBV10-3, the J gene TRBJ2-5; D ambiguous. CDR1 ENHRY and CDR2 SYGVKD come from the germline V gene. This CDR3 has 14 amino acids. V lost 10 bases to trimming and J lost 6 bases, with 21 bases between them. The DNA for the CDR3 is TGTGCCACCCTCGAGCCTGCGGCTTTAAAGACCCAGTACTTC. It is translated as CATLEPAALKTQYF.

This clonotype has just a few counts. The chain uses TRBV20-1 and TRBJ2-7; D possibly corresponds to TRBD2 (5 bases). Deletions cut 0 bases from V and 7 bases from J, with 16 bases between. The CDR3 contains 14 residues. The germline V gene has CDR1 DFQATT and CDR2 SNEGSKA (reference sequence). The CDR3 bases are TGCAGTGCTAGAGAACGGACTGCGAGAGGGGAGCAGTACTTC. This translates into CSARERTARGEQYF.

In its sample, this clonotype was seen a few times. The chain carries TRBV12-3 or TRBV12-4 and TRBJ2-1, with D possibly being TRBD1 (5 bases). The V gene lost 6 bases and the J gene lost 6 bases, with 15 bases spanning the gap. CDR3 length: 14 amino acids. CDR3 bases: TGTGCCAGCAGACAAGGGGTTTCGGGCAATGAGCAGTTCTTC. It encodes CASRQGVSGNEQFF.

This clonotype has just a few counts. This chain connects TRBV7-3 to TRBJ2-2; no clear D. The CDR3 sequence is 14 residues long. Trimming removed 1 base at V and 4 bases at J, with 7 bases between. Germline values: CDR1 SGHTA, CDR2 FQGTGA. The CDR3 is CASSLSVATGELFF. CDR3 in DNA: TGTGCCAGCAGCTTAAGTGTGGCCACCGGGGAGCTGTTTTTT.

This clonotype appeared a few times. The chain carries TRBV27 and TRBJ2-1; D is possibly TRBD1 or TRBD2 (5 bases each). CDR3 size: 16 residues. The V end was cut by 3 bases, the J end by 0 bases, with 12 bases between. Germline assignment: CDR1 MNHEY and CDR2 SMNVEV (reference sequence). The CDR3 reads CASSLVGDSSYNEQFF. As DNA, the CDR3 is TGTGCCAGCAGTTTGGTGGGGGATAGCTCCTACAATGAGCAGTTCTTC.

V usage is TRBV20-1 and J usage is TRBJ2-1; possible D gene TRBD1, 6 bases. The CDR3 loop spans 11 amino acids. Per germline, CDR1 DFQATT and CDR2 SNEGSKA (reference sequence). Deletions cut 0 bases from V and 13 bases from J, with 10 bases between. CDR3 loop: CSARDQGGQFF. Written as DNA, the CDR3 is TGCAGTGCTAGAGATCAAGGGGGTCAGTTCTTC.

This chain connects TRBV27 to TRBJ2-5, with a possible D match to TRBD2 (6 bases). V lost 3 bases to trimming and J lost 5 bases, with 13 bases between them. The CDR3 runs 14 residues. CDR1 and CDR2 (germline): MNHEY, SMNVEV (reference sequence). For the CDR3, the DNA is TGTGCCAGCAGTTTCGCAGATGGGAGGGAGACCCAGTACTTC. Protein product: CASSFADGRETQYF.

This clonotype was counted between two and nine times. The chain's CDR3 is CSGGLNEQFF. CDR3 nucleotide sequence: TGCAGCGGCGGCCTCAATGAGCAGTTCTTC. The chain employs TRBV29-1 and TRBJ2-1; D gene unclear. Trimming stripped 7 bases from V and 6 bases from J, with 7 bases between. The CDR3 contains 10 residues. Germline CDR1 is SQVTM and CDR2 is ANQGSEA.

This clonotype occurred a few times. The V call is TRBV20-1, the J call TRBJ2-1, with TRBD2 identical over 12 bases. Germline V gives CDR1 DFQATT, CDR2 SNEGSKA (reference sequence). Germline trimming cut 5 bases from V and 0 bases from J; bases unmatched to any gene: 5. The length of the CDR3 is 16 residues. In DNA, the CDR3 is TGCAGTGCTCCCACGACTAGCGGGAGCTCCTACAATGAGCAGTTCTTC. This encodes CSAPTTSGSSYNEQFF.

The sample holds many counts of this clonotype. This sequence joins TRBV29-1 and TRBJ2-3, with 7 positions matching TRBD2. V lost 3 bases to trimming and J lost 1 base; unmatched junction nucleotides: 4. This CDR3 is 14 amino acids long. The germline CDR1 and CDR2 sequences are SQVTM and ANQGSEA. The CDR3 is CSVEEGGGTDTQYF. The CDR3 nucleotides read TGCAGCGTTGAGGAGGGAGGGGGCACAGATACGCAGTATTTT.

The table lists this clonotype with a few counts. The V and J genes are TRBV3-1 and TRBJ2-7; D gene uncertain. Germline CDR1 reads LGHDT; CDR2 reads YNNKEL (reference sequence). Trimming took 0 bases from V and 6 from J, leaving 9 bases between them. CDR3 length equals 13 residues. The DNA for the CDR3 is TGTGCCAGCAGCCAAGAACGCCGAACCGAGCAGTACTTC. Amino acids: CASSQERRTEQYF.

This chain connects TRBV10-2 to TRBJ2-7, with D tentatively TRBD2 (5 bases). This CDR3 region has 14 residues. Trimming removed 2 bases from V and 7 bases from J, with 15 bases in between. The germline gives CDR1 WSHSY, CDR2 SAAADI. CDR3 region: CASSESGPPREQYF. The CDR3 nucleotides read TGCGCCAGCAGTGAGAGCGGTCCGCCGAGGGAGCAGTACTTC.

The rearrangement uses TRBV12-5 and TRBJ2-3, with 7 bases identical to TRBD1. The V and J ends lost 6 bases and 2 bases, in that order; junction bases with no gene match: 2. The CDR3 is 13 residues long. In germline, CDR1 is LGHNT, CDR2 FRNRAP. The CDR3 DNA reads TGTGCTAGTGGAGGACAGGCCACAGATACGCAGTATTTT. It codes for CASGGQATDTQYF.

This clonotype came up a few times. V gene TRBV7-2 combines with J gene TRBJ2-2; D might be TRBD2 (6 bases). The CDR3 totals 15 residues. Germline values: CDR1 SGHTA, CDR2 FQGNSA. The V end lost 6 bases, the J end lost 4 bases, and 15 bases lay between the germline ends. This CDR3 reads CASSGSGGVTGELFF. The CDR3 region has the DNA TGTGCCAGCAGTGGTAGCGGAGGGGTCACCGGGGAGCTGTTTTTT.

This clonotype has just a few counts. The chain couples TRBV6-2 or TRBV6-3 to TRBJ2-2; TRBD2 matches 7 bases. Unmatched junction bases numbered 10, after V lost 2 bases and J lost 4 bases. The CDR3 covers 17 residues. CDR1 is MNHEY, CDR2 SVGEGT, per germline. CDR3 DNA: TGTGCCAGCAGTTACCCTCTATTCGCGGGGGTCACCGGGGAGCTGTTTTTT. Protein: CASSYPLFAGVTGELFF.

The chain recombines TRBV10-3 with TRBJ2-2; TRBD2 might be the D (5 bases). This CDR3 comprises 12 residues. Deletions cut 7 bases from V and 7 bases from J, with 10 bases between. The V gene's germline CDR1 is ENHRY and CDR2 SYGVKD. The CDR3 nucleotides are TGTGCCATCACCGGGGAAGTCGGGGAGCTGTTTTTT. Its protein product is CAITGEVGELFF.

In this sample, this clonotype turned up many times. The chain recombines TRBV12-3 or TRBV12-4 with TRBJ1-5; D remains unclear. This CDR3 has 12 residues. V was cut by 6 bases and J by 7 bases, with 10 bases left in between. The CDR3 DNA follows: TGTGCCAGCAGGCAATATGCACAGCCCCAGCATTTT. Amino acid sequence: CASRQYAQPQHF.

This clonotype appeared a few times. CDR3 protein: CASSFGTGGRRDTQYF. CDR3 sequence (DNA): TGTGCCAGCAGCTTCGGGACAGGCGGGCGGCGAGATACGCAGTATTTT. The rearrangement uses TRBV7-9 and TRBJ2-3, with TRBD1 identical over 8 bases. The CDR3 extends over 16 amino acids. V lost 3 bases, J lost 5 bases, and 10 bases stayed unmatched. Germline CDR1 is SEHNR and CDR2 is FQNEAQ (reference sequence).

The chain is built from TRBV4-3 and TRBJ2-7, with 9 bases lining up with TRBD1. The V segment lost 0 bases and the J segment 5 bases; nucleotides outside the gene matches: 17. Germline CDR1 reads LGHNA; CDR2 reads YSLEER. This CDR3 is built from 19 residues. CDR3 amino acids: CASSQDLGWGDRASNEQYF. CDR3 DNA: TGCGCCAGCAGCCAAGATCTGGGCTGGGGGGACAGGGCATCGAACGAGCAGTACTTC.

The genes are TRBV5-1 and TRBJ2-1; TRBD2 might be the D (6 bases). This CDR3 spans 14 amino acids. CDR1 SGHRS and CDR2 YFSETQ come from the germline V gene. V was trimmed by 4 bases and J by 5 bases, leaving 13 bases between them. Written as DNA, the CDR3 is TGCGCCAGCAGCACCAGGTGGGGGGACAATGAGCAGTTCTTC. Its translation is CASSTRWGDNEQFF.

A remark on this clonotype: One end of the junction varies from germline; a read error may be responsible. This CDR3 is CCARDHLDRNTGELFF. For the CDR3, the DNA is TGCTGTGCTAGAGATCACCTGGACAGGAACACCGGGGAGCTGTTTTTT. This chain connects TRBV20-1 to TRBJ2-2, with TRBD1 as a possible D gene (6 bases). Looked up from germline, CDR1 is DFQATT and CDR2 is SNEGSKA (reference sequence). The CDR3 sequence is 16 residues long.